These 21 T cell receptor beta chains were all obtained from the same sample, sequenced in a study of cytomegalovirus exposure and HLA in healthy donors. It was with 60 Vbeta and 13 Jbeta primers that the PCR ran. Sequenced by immunoSEQ multiplex PCR; TCRdb stores in-frame clones only, minus some. This listing includes approximately 140,000 clones. Sequences were obtained from PBMCs. These receptor sequences come from a woman between 50 and 59 years old in good health and CMV-seronegative.

The chain is built from TRBV12-5 and TRBJ1-2; unclear D gene. The CDR3 spans 13 residues. The germline gives CDR1 LGHNT, CDR2 FRNRAP. Between the trimmed V and J ends, which lost 2 bases and 2 bases, there was a span of 6 bases. The CDR3 reads CASGLNRNYGYTF. In nucleotides, the CDR3 is TGTGCTAGTGGTTTGAACAGAAACTATGGCTACACCTTC.

V and J are TRBV9 and TRBJ1-3, with 7 bases aligning to TRBD1. The CDR3 runs to 15 residues. J was trimmed by 4 bases and V by 4 bases; bases with no gene match: 8. Germline V lookup: CDR1 SGDLS, CDR2 YYNGEE. The CDR3 protein is CASSHQGQAGNTIYF. CDR3 DNA: TGTGCCAGCAGCCACCAAGGACAGGCGGGAAACACCATATATTTT.

V usage is TRBV7-3 and J usage is TRBJ1-6; maybe TRBD1 (5 bases). The CDR3 consists of 15 residues. Trimming took 2 bases from V and 5 from J, leaving 10 bases between them. From germline, CDR1 is SGHTA and CDR2 FQGTGA. This CDR3 reads CASSLFGGNNSPLHF. The DNA of the CDR3 is TGTGCCAGCAGCTTATTCGGGGGGAATAATTCACCCCTCCACTTT.

As to this clone: The germline gene is not matched at one end of the junction; a read error may be the cause. The chain recombines TRBV2 with TRBJ2-7; D possibly corresponds to TRBD1 (6 bases). CDR3 size: 11 residues. Germline values: CDR1 SNHLY, CDR2 FYNNEI. Written as DNA, the CDR3 is TGTGCCAGCAGTGAACAGGGGAGTCTCTTCTTC. Amino acids: CASSEQGSLFF.

The V and J genes are TRBV7-2 and TRBJ2-7; D is possibly TRBD2 (6 bases). V was trimmed by 5 bases and J by 2 bases, leaving 10 bases between them. This CDR3 region has 13 residues. Germline V gene sequence: CDR1 SGHTA, CDR2 FQGNSA. The CDR3 loop is CASSRDLAYEQYF. The CDR3 DNA reads as TGTGCCAGCAGCAGGGACTTGGCCTACGAGCAGTACTTC. Together with reference TRBV7-2 and TRBJ2-7, the CDR3 gives the full variable domain: GAGVSQSPSNKVTEKGKDVELRCDPISGHTALYWYRQSLGQGLEFLIYFQGNSAPDKSGLPSDRFSAERTGGSVSTLTIQRTQQEDSAVYLCASSRDLAYEQYFGPGTRLTVT.

The V gene is TRBV9, the J gene TRBJ2-3; 7 bases align to TRBD1. This CDR3 spans 19 amino acids. Germline V gives CDR1 SGDLS, CDR2 YYNGEE. J gave up 4 bases and V 2 bases, and 19 bases lay outside the gene matches. The CDR3 sequence: CASSVPRAGDREIADTQYF. The CDR3 DNA reads TGTGCCAGCAGCGTTCCCCGGGCCGGAGACAGGGAAATTGCAGATACGCAGTATTTT.

This chain uses TRBV5-5 with TRBJ2-5; 9 bases align to TRBD1. Trimming cost V 3 bases and J 4 bases; bases outside gene matches: 4. In germline, CDR1 is SGHKS, CDR2 YYEKEE (reference sequence). This CDR3 is 14 amino acids long. CDR3 DNA: TGTGCCAGCAGCTCGCCGACAGGGGGAGAGACCCAGTACTTC. Translation: CASSSPTGGETQYF. Together with reference TRBV5-5 and TRBJ2-5, the CDR3 gives the full variable domain: DAGVTQSPTHLIKTRGQQVTLRCSPISGHKSVSWYQQVLGQGPQFIFQYYEKEERGRGNFPDRFSARQFPNYSSELNVNALLLGDSALYLCASSSPTGGETQYFGPGTRLLVL.

This chain uses TRBV9 with TRBJ2-2, with 13 bases matching TRBD2. The V and J ends lost 3 bases and 3 bases, in that order; junction bases with no gene match: 5. CDR1 and CDR2 (germline): SGDLS, YYNGEE. This CDR3 comprises 17 residues. Here the CDR3 DNA reads TGTGCCAGCAGCGCCGGGACTAGCGGGATTCACACCGGGGAGCTGTTTTTT. Translation gives CASSAGTSGIHTGELFF. Using reference TRBV9 and TRBJ2-2 for the parts outside the CDR3, the full variable domain is DSGVTQTPKHLITATGQRVTLRCSPRSGDLSVYWYQQSLDQGLQFLIQYYNGEERAKGNILERFSAQQFPDLHSELNLSSLELGDSALYFCASSAGTSGIHTGELFFGEGSRLTVL.

The V and J genes are TRBV28 and TRBJ1-2; possible D gene TRBD1, 6 bases. Germline lookup yields CDR1 MDHEN and CDR2 SYDVKM. V dropped 1 base and J dropped 8 bases, with 11 bases sitting between them. This CDR3 is built from 13 residues. The CDR3 region is CASSLYRAEGYTF. The DNA for the CDR3 is TGTGCCAGCAGTTTATACAGGGCTGAGGGCTACACCTTC.

The J gene is TRBJ1-1, the V gene TRBV7-3; unclear D gene. Trimming stripped 1 base from V and 1 base from J, with 7 bases between. CDR3 length: 14 amino acids. Per the germline V gene, CDR1 is SGHTA and CDR2 is FQGTGA. The CDR3 spells CASSLSPRNTEAFF. Here the CDR3 DNA reads TGTGCCAGCAGCTTAAGCCCCAGGAACACTGAAGCTTTCTTT.

The rearrangement joins TRBV5-4 to TRBJ1-1; the match to TRBD1 covers 11 bases. CDR3 length: 17 amino acids. Germline-derived CDR1 and CDR2 are SGHNT and YYREEE (reference sequence). Trimming removed 0 bases from V and 0 bases from J; junction bases left unmatched: 4. CDR3 nucleotides: TGTGCCAGCAGCTTGGGGGGGACAGGGGGAATGAACACTGAAGCTTTCTTT. It translates to CASSLGGTGGMNTEAFF. The complete variable domain, with remaining parts taken from reference TRBV5-4 and TRBJ1-1, reads ETGVTQSPTHLIKTRGQQVTLRCSSQSGHNTVSWYQQALGQGPQFIFQYYREEENGRGNFPPRFSGLQFPNYSSELNVNALELDDSALYLCASSLGGTGGMNTEAFFGQGTRLTVV.

V and J are TRBV30 and TRBJ2-2, with D possibly TRBD2 on 6 matching bases. The CDR3 covers 12 residues. Per the germline V gene, CDR1 is GTSNPN and CDR2 is SVGIG (reference sequence). V lost 5 bases to trimming and J lost 5 bases, with 9 bases between them. The CDR3 loop reads CAWWGRTGELFF. The CDR3 region has the DNA TGTGCCTGGTGGGGGAGGACCGGGGAGCTGTTTTTT.

J is TRBJ2-1 and V is TRBV6-4; 8 nucleotides agree with TRBD2. The length of the CDR3 is 16 residues. J gave up 3 bases and V 0 bases, and 4 bases lay outside the gene matches. Germline V lookup: CDR1 MRHNA, CDR2 SNTAGT. The CDR3 DNA reads TGTGCCAGCAGTGACTCGGGCCTAGCGGGCTACAATGAGCAGTTCTTC. It translates to CASSDSGLAGYNEQFF.

V gene TRBV30 combines with J gene TRBJ2-1; D possibly corresponds to TRBD2 (5 bases). V was trimmed by 2 bases and J by 5 bases, leaving 13 bases between them. Germline V gives CDR1 GTSNPN, CDR2 SVGIG (reference sequence). This CDR3 contains 14 residues. The CDR3 nucleotides are TGTGCCTGGAGTAGAGGGCAGGTCCACAATGAGCAGTTCTTC. Translated: CAWSRGQVHNEQFF.

The chain combines TRBV7-9 with TRBJ1-1; D is uncertain. This CDR3 is 14 amino acids long. V was trimmed by 2 bases and J by 3 bases, leaving 10 bases between them. Germline assignment: CDR1 SEHNR and CDR2 FQNEAQ (reference sequence). The CDR3: CASSLSTGDTEAFF. CDR3 nucleotide sequence: TGTGCCAGCAGCTTAAGCACCGGGGACACTGAAGCTTTCTTT.

The chain is built from TRBV5-1 and TRBJ2-1, with 8 bases matching TRBD2. The CDR3 has 14 residues. Per germline, CDR1 SGHRS and CDR2 YFSETQ. The junction had 8 bases not matched to a gene; V was cut back by 4 bases and J by 8 bases. The CDR3, as DNA: TGCGCCAGCAGCCCCTGGGCGGGGGGTGATGAGCAGTTCTTC. This gives the protein CASSPWAGGDEQFF. The full variable domain, rest sourced from reference TRBV5-1 and TRBJ2-1, is KAGVTQTPRYLIKTRGQQVTLSCSPISGHRSVSWYQQTPGQGLQFLFEYFSETQRNKGNFPGRFSGRQFSNSRSEMNVSTLELGDSALYLCASSPWAGGDEQFFGPGTRLTVL.

The chain recombines TRBV9 with TRBJ2-3; D ambiguous. This CDR3 has 15 residues. V was shortened by 0 bases and J by 2 bases, with 10 bases between the two germline ends. Germline V CDR1 and CDR2: SGDLS, YYNGEE. The CDR3: CASSVVGRYTDTQYF. The CDR3 DNA reads as TGTGCCAGCAGCGTAGTGGGCAGGTACACAGATACGCAGTATTTT.

The rearrangement uses TRBV27 and TRBJ2-5; D is perhaps TRBD1 (6 bases). The CDR3 has 15 amino acids. CDR1 and CDR2 from the germline V gene are MNHEY and SMNVEV (reference sequence). The germline V and J ends were trimmed by 3 bases and 1 base, with 12 bases remaining between them. The CDR3 DNA sequence: TGTGCCAGCAGTTTGAAGACAGGACCCCAAGAGACCCAGTACTTC. Amino acids: CASSLKTGPQETQYF.

The rearrangement links TRBV11-2 to TRBJ1-5; D not resolved. The V end lost 6 bases, the J end lost 4 bases, and 10 bases lay between the germline ends. Looked up from germline, CDR1 is SGHAT and CDR2 is FQNNGV. The CDR3 is 13 amino acids. The DNA of the CDR3 is TGTGCCAGCAGTAGAGACGGGAATCAGCCCCAGCATTTT. Its protein product is CASSRDGNQPQHF.

V and J are TRBV10-3 and TRBJ1-5, with D maybe TRBD1 (6 bases). Per the germline V gene, CDR1 is ENHRY and CDR2 is SYGVKD. This CDR3 is built from 15 residues. Trimming stripped 0 bases from V and 7 bases from J, with 13 bases between. The CDR3 nucleotides read TGTGCCATCAGTGAGTCTGACAGGCTAGAACAGCCCCAGCATTTT. Translated, it gives CAISESDRLEQPQHF.

This chain links TRBV4-2 with TRBJ1-1; D is undetermined. Per the germline V gene, CDR1 is LGHNA and CDR2 is YNFKEQ. V lost 0 bases and J lost 2, with 10 bases in between. This CDR3 has 15 residues. This CDR3 reads CASSQDGQANTEAFF. Written as DNA, the CDR3 is TGTGCCAGCAGCCAAGATGGTCAGGCTAACACTGAAGCTTTCTTT.